This note documents a single T cell receptor (beta chain) sequence. Its ends do not fully match the called genes, so a read error is possible. This sample is part of a study of blood T cells in healthy people across ages. Next came a second PCR, run for about 6 to 12 cycles, which used a sample-barcoded 5' primer along with a J-beta primer mix. TCRdb re-derived calls from the 5' RACE reads in MiXCR, one entry per CDR3 protein. The repertoire has approximately 1.5 million distinct CDR3 sequences, under 55% of them found once; the top ten carry about 4%. CDR1 and CDR2 (germline): SQVTM, ANQGSEA. The CDR3 covers 13 residues.

The rearrangement joins TRBV29-1 to TRBJ1-2; no definite D call. The specimen sequenced was blood. The receptor comes from a woman between 18 and 30 years old in good health. CDR3 residues: CGVELLRVYGYTF. The CDR3 DNA is TGCGGCGTTGAGTTGCTCCGGGTCTATGGCTACACCTTC.